This T cell receptor (beta chain) stems from a study of Graves' ophthalmopathy and Graves' hyperthyroidism. The TCR beta CDR3 regions underwent amplification from RNA transcripts. HTBI primers primed a first-round RT-PCR, and a second-round multiplex PCR followed. From the multiplex PCR reads, TCRdb called clonotypes with MiXCR, one entry per CDR3 protein. The sample carries 350,000 to 400,000 distinct CDR3 sequences, 15% to 19% recorded once. Ten or more counts support this clonotype. With 3 bases removed from V and 1 base from J, the gap between germline ends came to 7 bases. Germline V lookup: CDR1 SGDLS, CDR2 YYNGEE. This CDR3 is 13 amino acids long. Other autoimmune diseases, uncontrolled infections, pregnancy or lactation led to the exclusion of patients.

Sequenced input: peripheral blood. The chain employs TRBV9 and TRBJ1-2; D is ambiguous. This TCR was sampled from a woman aged 18-30 years with stable Graves' hyperthyroidism. DNA of the CDR3: TGTGCCAGCAGCGCCGGGAGTAACTATGGCTACACCTTC. Its protein is CASSAGSNYGYTF.